The sequence of this T cell receptor beta chain was determined in a study of blood T cell repertoires in COVID-19. About the research overall: The study drew acute and convalescent COVID-19 samples from the United States, Italy and Spain.

Participants had their cohort set by participant-reported clinical history. Repertoires were generated with immunoSEQ multiplex PCR, while TCRdb's copy carries only in-frame clones and drops some. The table shows 250,000 to 350,000 clones, with roughly 87% occurring only once. This CDR3 spans 14 amino acids. Trimming cost V 0 bases and J 4 bases; bases outside gene matches: 2. Germline V gene sequence: CDR1 SGHRS, CDR2 YFSETQ. The J gene is TRBJ1-1, the V gene TRBV5-1, with 8 bases that match TRBD1. Sequencing was done on a sample of PBMCs or T cells enriched from blood (not recorded which). The sequence was obtained from a woman in her thirties who had recovered from COVID-19. CDR3 coding DNA: TGCGCCAGCAGCTTGGCAACAGGGGGCACTGAAGCTTTCTTT. Amino acid sequence: CASSLATGGTEAFF.